The 21 T cell receptor beta chains presented below share a single source sample, sequenced in a study of OX40 agonist ivuxolimab in advanced cancers. Clones were read by immunoSEQ multiplex PCR, and TCRdb kept only the in-frame ones, dropping some. The sample shows approximately 67,000 clones, more than 85% of them seen only once. Sequenced here: CD4+ or CD8+ T cells sorted from blood, sampled in a trial of the OX40 agonist ivuxolimab. Every receptor here comes from an adult with an advanced solid tumor such as melanoma, head and neck, liver or kidney cancer.

This chain uses TRBV27 with TRBJ2-1; D is tentatively TRBD1 or TRBD2 (5 bases each). CDR3 size: 13 residues. Per the germline V gene, CDR1 is MNHEY and CDR2 is SMNVEV (reference sequence). V lost 3 bases and J lost 4, with 7 bases in between. CDR3: CASSLGVYNEQFF. The CDR3 coding sequence is TGTGCCAGCAGTTTGGGGGTTTACAATGAGCAGTTCTTC.

This clone was seen once. This chain uses TRBV11-3 with TRBJ2-7; maybe TRBD2 (5 bases). Germline CDR1 is SGHNT and CDR2 is YENEEA. The CDR3 spans 12 residues. V gave up 8 bases and J gave up 6 bases, with 14 bases separating them. The chain's CDR3 is CASRPAGSEQYF. CDR3 coding DNA: TGTGCCAGCCGCCCTGCGGGTAGCGAGCAGTACTTC.

This clone showed up just once. The rearrangement links TRBV11-2 to TRBJ1-1, with D maybe TRBD1 (6 bases). The V end lost 5 bases, the J end lost 3 bases, and 16 bases lay between the germline ends. Germline-derived CDR1 and CDR2 are SGHAT and FQNNGV. The CDR3 totals 15 residues. The CDR3 DNA reads as TGTGCCAGCAGCCCCCGGTTAAGACAGGACACTGAAGCTTTCTTT. It codes for CASSPRLRQDTEAFF.

The chain is built from TRBV28 and TRBJ2-7; 8 bases align to TRBD1. The CDR3 has 14 residues. Germline V gene sequence: CDR1 MDHEN, CDR2 SYDVKM. Losses at the gene ends were 3 bases for V and 3 bases for J; bases not matched to a gene: 4. This chain's CDR3 is CASSLVTGVYEQYF. CDR3 bases: TGTGCCAGCAGTTTGGTGACAGGGGTCTACGAGCAGTACTTC. The full variable domain, with the rest looked up from reference TRBV28 and TRBJ2-7, is DVKVTQSSRYLVKRTGEKVFLECVQDMDHENMFWYRQDPGLGLRLIYFSYDVKMKEKGDIPEGYSVSREKKERFSLILESASTNQTSMYLCASSLVTGVYEQYFGPGTRLTVT.

This chain connects TRBV30 to TRBJ2-5, with TRBD2 as a possible D gene (5 bases). Per germline, CDR1 GTSNPN and CDR2 SVGIG (reference sequence). Trimming pared 3 bases from V and 5 bases from J, leaving 10 bases between. The CDR3 spans 12 residues. The CDR3 sequence: CAWSGSGETQYF. The DNA of the CDR3 is TGTGCCTGGAGCGGTTCGGGGGAGACCCAGTACTTC.

V gene TRBV29-1 combines with J gene TRBJ2-5; D call uncertain. Germline CDR1 and CDR2: SQVTM and ANQGSEA. Trimming pared 7 bases from V and 1 base from J, leaving 10 bases between. The CDR3 is made up of 12 amino acids. The CDR3 DNA reads as TGCAGCGCCCAGATACCCCAAGAGACCCAGTACTTC. Translated: CSAQIPQETQYF.

The chain is built from TRBV5-1 and TRBJ2-7, with 10 bases that match TRBD1. This CDR3 is 15 amino acids long. Germline values: CDR1 SGHRS, CDR2 YFSETQ. J was trimmed by 6 bases and V by 3 bases; bases with no gene match: 9. CDR3 in amino acids: CASSWGQGMVAEQYF. CDR3 coding DNA: TGCGCCAGCAGCTGGGGACAGGGGATGGTGGCCGAGCAGTACTTC.

On this clone: Distinct nucleotide sequences in the sample also encode this CDR3. This chain connects TRBV20-1 to TRBJ2-7; D gene uncertain. CDR1 and CDR2 from the germline V gene are DFQATT and SNEGSKA (reference sequence). V lost 5 bases and J 4 bases, leaving 6 bases between the germline ends. The CDR3 has 10 residues. The DNA for the CDR3 is TGCAGTGCTTCCCTTTACGAGCAGTACTTC. It specifies CSASLYEQYF.

V and J are TRBV5-1 and TRBJ1-4; no clear D. The CDR3 loop spans 14 amino acids. CDR1 SGHRS and CDR2 YFSETQ come from the germline V gene. V was shortened by 2 bases and J by 5 bases, with 10 bases between the two germline ends. The CDR3 sequence is CASSFAAENEKLFF. Written as DNA, the CDR3 is TGCGCCAGCAGCTTCGCAGCTGAGAATGAAAAACTGTTTTTT. Supplemented by reference TRBV5-1 and TRBJ1-4, the full variable domain reads KAGVTQTPRYLIKTRGQQVTLSCSPISGHRSVSWYQQTPGQGLQFLFEYFSETQRNKGNFPGRFSGRQFSNSRSEMNVSTLELGDSALYLCASSFAAENEKLFFGSGTQLSVL.

The chain joins TRBV5-1 to TRBJ2-5; TRBD1 agrees at 9 bases. The CDR3 is 15 amino acids. The V gene's germline CDR1 is SGHRS and CDR2 YFSETQ. The J segment lost 2 bases and the V segment lost 1 base, leaving 3 bases of the junction unmatched. CDR3: CASSLLGTGQETQYF. The CDR3 coding sequence is TGCGCCAGCAGCTTGCTCGGGACAGGGCAAGAGACCCAGTACTTC.

The V gene is TRBV10-3, the J gene TRBJ2-2; 8 bases are a match to TRBD1. The ends lost 9 bases at V and 7 bases at J; junction bases unmatched: 10. There are 14 residues in the CDR3. The germline V gene has CDR1 ENHRY and CDR2 SYGVKD. The CDR3 DNA sequence: TGTGCCATAAGACTAGGGACAGGAGGCGGGGAGCTGTTTTTT. Its translation: CAIRLGTGGGELFF.

This chain's CDR3 is CASSSGTRGAEQFF. CDR3 DNA: TGTGCCAGCAGTTCCGGGACTAGAGGTGCTGAGCAGTTCTTC. This chain uses TRBV27 with TRBJ2-1, with TRBD2 identical over 8 bases. The trim removed 4 bases at V and 9 bases at J, leaving 8 bases unmatched. This CDR3 has 14 residues. CDR1 and CDR2 from the germline V gene are MNHEY and SMNVEV (reference sequence).

This chain joins TRBV9 and TRBJ2-3; 12 bases map to TRBD2. CDR1 is SGDLS and CDR2 is YYNGEE in the germline V gene. J lost 4 bases, V lost 4 bases, and 13 bases had no gene match. The CDR3 length is 18 residues. The DNA for the CDR3 is TGTGCCAGCAGCTATCGACTAGCGGGGGTTAGGGGGGCAGATACGCAGTATTTT. Translated, it gives CASSYRLAGVRGADTQYF.

The chain links TRBV28 to TRBJ1-1; unclear D gene. This CDR3 region has 13 residues. Germline CDR1 is MDHEN and CDR2 is SYDVKM. Trimming stripped 8 bases from V and 4 bases from J, with 14 bases between. The CDR3 DNA follows: TGTGCCAGCGGTAAAGGTTGGGGCACTGAAGCTTTCTTT. This sequence encodes CASGKGWGTEAFF.

The chain joins TRBV7-9 to TRBJ1-3; D call uncertain. The germline V gene encodes CDR1 SEHNR and CDR2 FQNEAQ (reference sequence). V lost 5 bases to trimming and J lost 7 bases, with 9 bases between them. The CDR3 consists of 12 residues. In DNA form, the CDR3 reads TGTGCCAGCAGCCGGGTGTTGAACACCATATATTTT. It encodes CASSRVLNTIYF.

V gene TRBV7-9 combines with J gene TRBJ1-1; TRBD1 might be the D (6 bases). Germline V lookup: CDR1 SEHNR, CDR2 FQNEAQ (reference sequence). Trimming removed 5 bases at V and 10 bases at J, with 17 bases between. The length of the CDR3 is 13 residues. The CDR3 coding sequence is TGTGCCAGCAGCCCAGGGGCGAGGGGACGAGCTTTCTTT. Translated, it gives CASSPGARGRAFF. Drawing the rest from reference TRBV7-9 and TRBJ1-1, the complete variable domain is DTGVSQNPRHKITKRGQNVTFRCDPISEHNRLYWYRQTLGQGPEFLTYFQNEAQLEKSRLLSDRFSAERPKGSFSTLEIQRTEQGDSAMYLCASSPGARGRAFFGQGTRLTVV.

This clone was seen just once. The chain carries TRBV4-1 and TRBJ1-1; D unresolved. This CDR3 contains 14 residues. CDR1 and CDR2 from the germline V gene are MGHRA and YSYEKL. Trimming stripped 2 bases from V and 1 base from J, with 8 bases between. DNA of the CDR3: TGCGCCAGCAGCCAACTGGGCCGGAACACTGAAGCTTTCTTT. Protein: CASSQLGRNTEAFF.

The chain joins TRBV5-1 to TRBJ2-3, with TRBD2 identical over 7 bases. CDR1 is SGHRS, CDR2 YFSETQ, per germline. This CDR3 spans 15 amino acids. V shed 7 bases and J 0 bases; nucleotides not matched to a gene: 8. This chain's CDR3 is CASLGGYSSTDTQYF. The CDR3 region has the DNA TGCGCCAGCCTGGGGGGGTACTCTAGCACAGATACGCAGTATTTT. The full variable domain, with the rest looked up from reference TRBV5-1 and TRBJ2-3, is KAGVTQTPRYLIKTRGQQVTLSCSPISGHRSVSWYQQTPGQGLQFLFEYFSETQRNKGNFPGRFSGRQFSNSRSEMNVSTLELGDSALYLCASLGGYSSTDTQYFGPGTRLTVL.

The chain employs TRBV6-1 and TRBJ1-1; D gene uncertain. The germline gives CDR1 MNHNS, CDR2 SASEGT. The CDR3 is 13 amino acids. V was trimmed by 4 bases and J by 3 bases, leaving 9 bases between them. CDR3 DNA sequence: TGTGCCAGCAGTGGGGCCTTTGACACTGAAGCTTTCTTT. It specifies CASSGAFDTEAFF.

The V gene is TRBV6-5, the J gene TRBJ2-1; D might be TRBD2 (5 bases). V was shortened by 2 bases and J by 12 bases, with 14 bases between the two germline ends. The length of the CDR3 is 13 residues. Germline CDR1 and CDR2: MNHEY and SVGAGI. The CDR3 DNA reads TGTGCCAGCAGTTACGAGTGGGAAGAGGGGCAGTTCTTC. Its protein is CASSYEWEEGQFF.

The chain carries TRBV4-2 and TRBJ1-2; the match to TRBD1 covers 9 bases. From germline, CDR1 is LGHNA and CDR2 YNFKEQ. V shed 6 bases and J 4 bases; nucleotides not matched to a gene: 9. The length of the CDR3 is 15 residues. The CDR3, as DNA: TGTGCCAGCAGGGTAGGACAGGGGATTGGCTATGGCTACACCTTC. Protein product: CASRVGQGIGYGYTF.